This TCR beta chain emerged from a study of molecular identifiers for immune sequencing clone quantification. V shed 1 base and J shed 10 bases, with 5 bases lying between them. The CDR3 extends over 12 amino acids. Germline CDR1 is SGHTA and CDR2 is FQGNSA. This clonotype appeared many times. MiXCR, run by TCRdb on the PCR reads, gives a single entry per CDR3 protein. The data show approximately 590,000 distinct CDR3 sequences, less than 30% seen once. What was sequenced was naive CD8+ T cells from blood, with Jurkat cell RNA spiked in. Regarding subset: FACS-sorted CD8+CD4-CCR7+CD45RA+ naive T cells. The clonotype comes from a human donor in good health. Some libraries in this study had Jurkat cell RNA spiked in. The chain couples TRBV7-2 to TRBJ1-6, with D hard to call. CDR3 amino acids: CASSLDVSPLHF. In nucleotides, the CDR3 is TGTGCCAGCAGCTTAGATGTCTCACCCCTCCACTTT.